These 16 T cell receptor beta chains were sequenced from one sample in a study of CD4 and CD8 cells across lung adenocarcinoma regions. From the PCR reads, TCRdb called clonotypes with MiXCR, one entry per CDR3 protein. This table holds around 20,000 distinct CDR3 sequences, about 46% found once. The sequenced material came from CD4+ T cells from the margin of a lung tumor. All receptors derive from a male donor with lung adenocarcinoma. The CD4 and CD8 labels of this study may be unreliable.

The chain combines TRBV4-2 with TRBJ2-5; no firm D call. The end of the DNA aligns better with TRBJ2-1, so the J call may be wrong. Germline CDR1 LGHNA, CDR2 YNFKEQ. CDR3 length: 15 amino acids. Here the CDR3 DNA reads TGTGCCAGCAGCCAAGATCTTACACTGAACAATGAGCAGTTCTTC. Translated, it gives CASSQDLTLNNEQFF.

This clonotype has a single count. The rearrangement uses TRBV10-2 and TRBJ2-3, with D possibly matching TRBD1 (6 bases). The J call is in doubt because the DNA end fits TRBJ2-7 better. This CDR3 region has 14 residues. Looked up from germline, CDR1 is WSHSY and CDR2 is SAAADI. The CDR3 sequence is CASWGLAGADTQYF. DNA for the CDR3: TGCGCCAGCTGGGGGCTGGCAGGGGCAGATACGCAGTACTTC.

The chain carries TRBV10-2 and TRBJ2-3; 8 nucleotides align to TRBD2. This CDR3 has 14 residues. V lost 6 bases and J lost 4; bases outside the gene matches: 6. The V gene's germline CDR1 is WSHSY and CDR2 SAAADI. The CDR3 spells CASSGGAGPDTQYF. The CDR3 DNA follows: TGCGCCAGCAGCGGGGGGGCAGGCCCAGATACGCAGTATTTT.

The V call is TRBV11-2, the J call TRBJ2-3; a possible D gene is TRBD1 (6 bases). This CDR3 comprises 14 residues. Germline values: CDR1 SGHAT, CDR2 FQNNGV. Trimming took 4 bases from V and 3 from J, leaving 11 bases between them. This CDR3 reads CASSYYRETDTQYF. DNA for the CDR3: TGTGCCAGCAGCTATTACAGGGAAACAGATACGCAGTATTTT.

This clonotype occurred a few times. CDR3: CAIFSGSTGELFF. The CDR3, as DNA: TGTGCCATCTTTAGCGGGAGTACCGGGGAGCTGTTTTTT. The chain couples TRBV10-3 to TRBJ2-2; 9 positions match TRBD2. CDR1 ENHRY and CDR2 SYGVKD come from the germline V gene. This CDR3 has 13 amino acids. V was clipped by 8 bases and J by 5 bases; unmatched bases: 3.

V is TRBV10-2 and J is TRBJ2-5; no definite D call. The CDR3 is made up of 14 amino acids. The germline V gene encodes CDR1 WSHSY and CDR2 SAAADI. CDR3 in amino acids: CAGSRVPGADTQYF. The CDR3 DNA is TGCGCGGGCAGCCGGGTGCCAGGCGCAGATACGCAGTACTTC.

In this sample, this clonotype turned up many times. The chain recombines TRBV20-1 with TRBJ2-1, with 7 nucleotides matching TRBD1. The CDR3 length is 16 residues. Germline values: CDR1 DFQATT, CDR2 SNEGSKA (reference sequence). The V segment lost 2 bases and the J segment 6 bases; nucleotides outside the gene matches: 13. CDR3 sequence reads: CSARHDRATRRNEQFF. DNA for the CDR3: TGCAGTGCTAGACATGACAGGGCCACCCGTCGCAATGAGCAGTTCTTC.

This clonotype has more than one count but fewer than ten. A read error may produce the germline difference seen at one junction end. This chain joins TRBV6-1 and TRBJ2-4, with 9 bases identical to TRBD2. Germline CDR1 and CDR2: MNHNS and SASEGT. The CDR3 runs to 15 residues. In DNA, the CDR3 is TGTGCCAGCAGTGAAGCTAGCGGGAGCCAAGATACTCAGTACTTT. This gives the protein CASSEASGSQDTQYF.

In the case of this clonotype: One end of the junction varies from germline; a read error may be responsible. V gene TRBV6-4 combines with J gene TRBJ2-3; TRBD2 matches at 10 bases. The germline gives CDR1 MRHNA, CDR2 SNTAGT. The CDR3 runs 15 residues. The DNA of the CDR3 is TGTGCCAGCGGTGTTCTAGCGGGAGAGACAGAGACGCAGTATTTT. This encodes CASGVLAGETETQYF.

This rearrangement joins TRBV10-3 to TRBJ2-5; maybe TRBD1 (6 bases). With 11 bases removed from V and 5 bases from J, the gap between germline ends came to 21 bases. CDR1 ENHRY and CDR2 SYGVKD come from the germline V gene. This CDR3 has 14 amino acids. The CDR3 nucleotides read TGTGCCCACCGTCATGGGCAGGGGTGGGAGACCCAGTACTTC. Amino acids: CAHRHGQGWETQYF.

This clonotype was found a few times. The chain links TRBV12-3 or TRBV12-4 to TRBJ2-5; D ambiguous. Trimming shortened V by 4 bases and J by 1 base, and 7 bases separated the two germline ends. The CDR3 consists of 13 residues. CDR3 DNA: TGTGCCAGCAGTTCGTACAGCCAAGAGACCCAGTACTTC. It yields the protein CASSSYSQETQYF.

This clonotype was seen ten or more times. The rearrangement uses TRBV4-2 and TRBJ2-1; 10 nucleotides line up with TRBD2. The CDR3 runs 15 residues. CDR1 and CDR2 from the germline V gene are LGHNA and YNFKEQ. V lost 1 base, J lost 5 bases, and 2 bases stayed unmatched. CDR3 sequence reads: CASSQAGTSDNEQFF. As DNA, the CDR3 is TGTGCCAGCAGCCAAGCCGGGACTAGCGACAATGAGCAGTTCTTC.

The chain uses TRBV6-1 and TRBJ2-1, with D maybe TRBD1 (5 bases). With the DNA end fitting TRBJ2-7 better, the J assignment may be wrong. There are 13 residues in the CDR3. Germline V gene lookup returns CDR1 MNHNS and CDR2 SASEGT. The CDR3 nucleotides are TGTGCCAGCAGCCCCCGGACAAACTACGAGCAGTACTTC. Residues: CASSPRTNYEQYF.

By sample share, this clonotype is medium-sized. The genes are TRBV6-1 and TRBJ1-1; D ambiguous. From germline, CDR1 is MNHNS and CDR2 SASEGT. This CDR3 contains 13 residues. Between the trimmed V and J ends, which lost 10 bases and 4 bases, there was a span of 16 bases. For the CDR3, the DNA is TGTGCCACCCAATTAAGGGAGAGCACTGAAGCTTTCTTT. Translated, it gives CATQLRESTEAFF.

The V and J genes are TRBV10-2 and TRBJ2-5; D may be TRBD1 (5 bases). The ends were cut back, 2 bases at V and 1 base at J, with 17 bases in the middle. The germline V gene encodes CDR1 WSHSY and CDR2 SAAADI. CDR3 size: 17 residues. The CDR3 protein is CASSELGAGSFQETQYF. Here the CDR3 DNA reads TGCGCCAGCAGTGAGCTAGGGGCAGGGTCGTTCCAAGAGACCCAGTACTTC.

This clonotype was picked up one time. This rearrangement joins TRBV6-1 to TRBJ2-3; D ambiguous. The CDR3 totals 12 residues. V was clipped by 8 bases and J by 1 base, with 7 bases between them. Germline V gives CDR1 MNHNS, CDR2 SASEGT. The CDR3 sequence is CASATGTDTQYF. CDR3 sequence (DNA): TGTGCCAGCGCGACGGGCACAGATACGCAGTATTTT.